Listed below are T cell receptor beta chains from one sample, sequenced in a study of OX40 agonist ivuxolimab in advanced cancers. Clones were read by immunoSEQ multiplex PCR, and TCRdb kept only the in-frame ones, dropping some. The repertoire has around 76,000 clones, 85% to 90% of them found once; the top ten carry 13%. This specimen was CD4+ or CD8+ T cells sorted from blood, taken in a trial of the OX40 agonist ivuxolimab. The receptor set was obtained from an adult with an advanced solid tumor such as melanoma, head and neck, liver or kidney cancer. CDR3s include the opening cysteine and the closing phenylalanine or tryptophan. Each record gives: D gene, V gene, J gene, clone size, CDR3 DNA, CDR3 protein. The D gene is left open where the match is weak. Expanded clones are given a class, and other clones once, few, many or no size at all.

D gene: .
V gene: TRBV15
J gene: TRBJ1-2
clone size: once
CDR3 DNA: TGTGCCACCAGCAGAACAACCGCAGGTGGCTATGGCTACACCTTC
CDR3 protein: CATSRTTAGGYGYTF

D gene: TRBD1
V gene: TRBV7-2
J gene: TRBJ1-2
clone size: .
CDR3 DNA: TGTGCCAGCAGCCTCGGGACAGGGGGTACTTATGGCTACACCTTC
CDR3 protein: CASSLGTGGTYGYTF

D gene: TRBD2
V gene: TRBV9
J gene: TRBJ2-7
clone size: .
CDR3 DNA: TGTGCCAGCAGAGGCGGGAGCTCCTACGAGCAGTACTTC
CDR3 protein: CASRGGSSYEQYF

D gene: TRBD1
V gene: TRBV30
J gene: TRBJ1-2
clone size: .
CDR3 DNA: TGTGCCTGGAGAGGTACAGGGGGCGCCTCTGGCTACACCTTC
CDR3 protein: CAWRGTGGASGYTF

D gene: TRBD1
V gene: TRBV25-1
J gene: TRBJ1-2
clone size: once
CDR3 DNA: TGTGCCAGCAGTGCTCGTCAGGGGGCTGGTTATGGCTACACCTTC
CDR3 protein: CASSARQGAGYGYTF

D gene: .
V gene: TRBV28
J gene: TRBJ1-2
clone size: .
CDR3 DNA: TGTGCCAGCAAAACGGGCGGAGCTAACTATGGCTACACCTTC
CDR3 protein: CASKTGGANYGYTF

D gene: TRBD1
V gene: TRBV7-3
J gene: TRBJ1-3
clone size: .
CDR3 DNA: TGTGCCAGCAGCCCCGGACAGGGGGCGGCTGGAAACACCATATATTTT
CDR3 protein: CASSPGQGAAGNTIYF

D gene: .
V gene: TRBV9
J gene: TRBJ1-2
clone size: .
CDR3 DNA: TGTGCCAGCAGCGCTGAGACTGATCCAGGTTATGGCTACACCTTC
CDR3 protein: CASSAETDPGYGYTF

D gene: .
V gene: TRBV7-3
J gene: TRBJ1-1
clone size: few
CDR3 DNA: TGTGCCAGCAGCTTAAAGGGAGGAGGCACTGAAGCTTTCTTT
CDR3 protein: CASSLKGGGTEAFF

D gene: .
V gene: TRBV25-1
J gene: TRBJ2-5
clone size: .
CDR3 DNA: TGTGCCAGCAGTGGGGACCGTCCCCCAGTCACCCAGTACTTC
CDR3 protein: CASSGDRPPVTQYF

D gene: TRBD2
V gene: TRBV10-3
J gene: TRBJ2-3
clone size: .
CDR3 DNA: TGTGCCATCAGGGACCGACTAGCGGGAGTTAAAAGCACAGATACGCAGTATTTT
CDR3 protein: CAIRDRLAGVKSTDTQYF

D gene: TRBD1
V gene: TRBV6-4
J gene: TRBJ2-2
clone size: .
CDR3 DNA: TGTGCCAGCAGCCCGGGACAGGGGGTCACCGGGGAGCTGTTTTTT
CDR3 protein: CASSPGQGVTGELFF

D gene: .
V gene: TRBV10-1
J gene: TRBJ2-3
clone size: .
CDR3 DNA: TGCGCCAGCAGTGAGTCCCCCGGGACCGGGCGGGATACGCAGTATTTT
CDR3 protein: CASSESPGTGRDTQYF

D gene: .
V gene: TRBV6-5
J gene: TRBJ1-1
clone size: .
CDR3 DNA: TGTGCCAGCAGTATGATAAACACTGAAGCTTTCTTT
CDR3 protein: CASSMINTEAFF

D gene: TRBD1
V gene: TRBV4-2
J gene: TRBJ1-1
clone size: once
CDR3 DNA: TGTGCCAGCAGCCAAGAAGGAGACAGGGGTGAAGCTTTCTTT
CDR3 protein: CASSQEGDRGEAFF

D gene: .
V gene: TRBV14
J gene: TRBJ2-1
clone size: .
CDR3 DNA: TGTGCCAGCAGCCAAGTCCACGGGATATTAGGGGGTGAGCAGTTCTTC
CDR3 protein: CASSQVHGILGGEQFF

D gene: .
V gene: TRBV27
J gene: TRBJ2-7
clone size: .
CDR3 DNA: TGTGCCAGCAGTTTAGCTAGCAGCTACGAGCAGTACTTC
CDR3 protein: CASSLASSYEQYF

D gene: TRBD2
V gene: TRBV4-2
J gene: TRBJ2-7
clone size: once
CDR3 DNA: TGTGCCAGCAGCCAGGGACTAGCGGATTCTTACGAGCAGTACTTC
CDR3 protein: CASSQGLADSYEQYF

D gene: .
V gene: TRBV2
J gene: TRBJ2-3
clone size: .
CDR3 DNA: TGTGCCAGCTCGGGTGGTCTACGCACAGATACGCAGTATTTT
CDR3 protein: CASSGGLRTDTQYF

D gene: .
V gene: TRBV5-1
J gene: TRBJ2-3
clone size: .
CDR3 DNA: TGCGCCAGCAGCTTGGCCAGGGGCACAGATACGCAGTATTTT
CDR3 protein: CASSLARGTDTQYF

D gene: .
V gene: TRBV15
J gene: TRBJ2-7
clone size: .
CDR3 DNA: TGTGCCACCAGCAGTCCCGGGTCGGCCTACGAGCAGTACTTC
CDR3 protein: CATSSPGSAYEQYF

D gene: .
V gene: TRBV27
J gene: TRBJ1-5
clone size: .
CDR3 DNA: TGTGCCAGCAGTTTTTCAGGTTACAATCAGCCCCAGCATTTT
CDR3 protein: CASSFSGYNQPQHF

D gene: TRBD2
V gene: TRBV11-2
J gene: TRBJ2-3
clone size: few
CDR3 DNA: TGTGCCAGCAGCGTCGTAGCGGGAGGGGGCACAGATACGCAGTATTTT
CDR3 protein: CASSVVAGGGTDTQYF

D gene: TRBD2
V gene: TRBV5-1
J gene: TRBJ2-1
clone size: .
CDR3 DNA: TGCGCCAGCACGCCTCTAGCGGGAGGAAATGAGCAGTTCTTC
CDR3 protein: CASTPLAGGNEQFF

D gene: .
V gene: TRBV4-1
J gene: TRBJ1-1
clone size: .
CDR3 DNA: TGCGCCAGCAGCCAAGATTCCTTCGTCCATTTAAGGGGGAGTGGCACTGAAGCTTTCTTT
CDR3 protein: CASSQDSFVHLRGSGTEAFF

D gene: TRBD1
V gene: TRBV10-3
J gene: TRBJ2-7
clone size: .
CDR3 DNA: TGTGCCATCAGTGAGGTACAGGGGGGAGGTCACGAGCAGTACTTC
CDR3 protein: CAISEVQGGGHEQYF

D gene: TRBD1
V gene: TRBV18
J gene: TRBJ1-3
clone size: .
CDR3 DNA: TGTGCCAGCTCACCAAATGACAGGGCCCTCTCTGGAAACACCATATATTTT
CDR3 protein: CASSPNDRALSGNTIYF

D gene: .
V gene: TRBV7-2
J gene: TRBJ1-4
clone size: once
CDR3 DNA: TGTGCCAGCAGCCTCCAAGGCACTAATGAAAAACTGTTTTTT
CDR3 protein: CASSLQGTNEKLFF

D gene: TRBD2
V gene: TRBV15
J gene: TRBJ2-3
clone size: .
CDR3 DNA: TGTGCCACCAGCAGAGATAGAGTACTCCTAGCGGGAGAACCAGATACGCAGTATTTT
CDR3 protein: CATSRDRVLLAGEPDTQYF

D gene: .
V gene: TRBV28
J gene: TRBJ2-1
clone size: .
CDR3 DNA: TGTGCCAGCAGTTTGGTGAAAAATGAGCAGTTCTTC
CDR3 protein: CASSLVKNEQFF

D gene: TRBD1
V gene: TRBV11-2
J gene: TRBJ2-1
clone size: .
CDR3 DNA: TGTGCCAGCAGCTTAGAACCCGGGACAGGAGTTCACAATGAGCAGTTCTTC
CDR3 protein: CASSLEPGTGVHNEQFF

D gene: .
V gene: TRBV9
J gene: TRBJ2-5
clone size: once
CDR3 DNA: TGTGCCAGCACCCCGGGTCCCCAGGAGGGAGAGCAGTACTTC
CDR3 protein: CASTPGPQEGEQYF

D gene: .
V gene: TRBV27
J gene: TRBJ2-5
clone size: .
CDR3 DNA: TGTGCCAGCAGCCTTCACGTCCAAGAGACCCAGTACTTC
CDR3 protein: CASSLHVQETQYF

D gene: TRBD1
V gene: TRBV7-6
J gene: TRBJ2-1
clone size: .
CDR3 DNA: TGTGCCAGCAGCCCGAGCCATGGGACAGGGAGCTCCTACAATGAGCAGTTCTTC
CDR3 protein: CASSPSHGTGSSYNEQFF

D gene: .
V gene: TRBV30
J gene: TRBJ2-1
clone size: .
CDR3 DNA: TGTGCCTGGAAGGAGGGAGTGGCCCCAGGAGTTGCTACGTTCTTC
CDR3 protein: CAWKEGVAPGVATFF

D gene: .
V gene: TRBV11-2
J gene: TRBJ1-1
clone size: .
CDR3 DNA: TGTGCCAGCAGTTATGCACGGGAGAACACTGAAGCTTTCTTT
CDR3 protein: CASSYARENTEAFF

D gene: .
V gene: TRBV7-8
J gene: TRBJ2-7
clone size: once
CDR3 DNA: TGTGCCAGCAGCTTAGGGCCAGGTCCCCCCTACGAGCAGTACTTC
CDR3 protein: CASSLGPGPPYEQYF

D gene: TRBD1
V gene: TRBV5-8
J gene: TRBJ2-3
clone size: .
CDR3 DNA: TGTGCCAGCAGCCTTACCGGGACAGGGAGCCCAGATACGCAGTATTTT
CDR3 protein: CASSLTGTGSPDTQYF